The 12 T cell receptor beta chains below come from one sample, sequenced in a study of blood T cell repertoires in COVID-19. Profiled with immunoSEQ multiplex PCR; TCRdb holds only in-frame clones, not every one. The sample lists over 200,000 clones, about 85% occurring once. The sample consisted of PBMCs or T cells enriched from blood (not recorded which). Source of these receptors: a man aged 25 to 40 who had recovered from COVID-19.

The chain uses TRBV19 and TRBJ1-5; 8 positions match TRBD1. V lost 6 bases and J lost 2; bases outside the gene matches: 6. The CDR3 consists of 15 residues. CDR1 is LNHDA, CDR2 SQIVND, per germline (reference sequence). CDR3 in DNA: TGTGCCAGTAGGAAGACAGGGGCTGGCAATCAGCCCCAGCATTTT. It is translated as CASRKTGAGNQPQHF.

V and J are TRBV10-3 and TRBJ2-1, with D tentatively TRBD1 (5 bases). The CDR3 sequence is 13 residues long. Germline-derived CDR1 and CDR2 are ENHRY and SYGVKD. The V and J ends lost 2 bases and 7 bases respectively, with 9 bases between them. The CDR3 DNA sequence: TGTGCCATCAGTGAGGCGACAGATAATGAGCAGTTCTTC. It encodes CAISEATDNEQFF.

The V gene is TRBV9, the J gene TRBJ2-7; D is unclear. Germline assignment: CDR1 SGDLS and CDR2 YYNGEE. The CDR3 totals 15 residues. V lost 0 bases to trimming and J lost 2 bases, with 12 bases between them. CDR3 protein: CASSVEPDDTYEQYF. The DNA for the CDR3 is TGTGCCAGCAGCGTAGAGCCGGATGACACCTACGAGCAGTACTTC.

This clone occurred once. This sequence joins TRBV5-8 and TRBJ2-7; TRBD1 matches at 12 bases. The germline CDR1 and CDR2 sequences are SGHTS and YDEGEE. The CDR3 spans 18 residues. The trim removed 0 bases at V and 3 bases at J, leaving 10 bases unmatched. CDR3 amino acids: CASSLENSGTGGIYEQYF. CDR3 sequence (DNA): TGTGCCAGCAGCTTGGAAAACTCCGGGACAGGGGGCATCTACGAGCAGTACTTC. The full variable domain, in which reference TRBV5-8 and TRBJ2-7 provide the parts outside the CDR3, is EAGVTQSPTHLIKTRGQQATLRCSPISGHTSVYWYQQALGLGLQFLLWYDEGEERNRGNFPPRFSGRQFPNYSSELNVNALELEDSALYLCASSLENSGTGGIYEQYFGPGTRLTVT.

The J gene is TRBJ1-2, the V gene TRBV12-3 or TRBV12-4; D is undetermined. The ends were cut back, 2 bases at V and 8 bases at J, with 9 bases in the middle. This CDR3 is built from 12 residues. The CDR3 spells CASSLYPQGYTF. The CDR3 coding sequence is TGTGCCAGCAGTTTATACCCCCAGGGCTACACCTTC.

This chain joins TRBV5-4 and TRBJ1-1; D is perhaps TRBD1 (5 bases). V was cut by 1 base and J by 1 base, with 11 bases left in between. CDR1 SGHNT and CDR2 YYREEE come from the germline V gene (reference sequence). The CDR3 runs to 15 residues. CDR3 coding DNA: TGTGCCAGCAGCTTGCGTCAGGGTGGGAACACTGAAGCTTTCTTT. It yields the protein CASSLRQGGNTEAFF. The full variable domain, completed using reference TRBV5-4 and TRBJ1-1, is ETGVTQSPTHLIKTRGQQVTLRCSSQSGHNTVSWYQQALGQGPQFIFQYYREEENGRGNFPPRFSGLQFPNYSSELNVNALELDDSALYLCASSLRQGGNTEAFFGQGTRLTVV.

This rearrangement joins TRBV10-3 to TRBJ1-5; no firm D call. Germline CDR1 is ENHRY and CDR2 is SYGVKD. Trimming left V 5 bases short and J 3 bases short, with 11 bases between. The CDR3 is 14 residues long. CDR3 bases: TGTGCCATCAGTTCTGGAGGGAACAATCAGCCCCAGCATTTT. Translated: CAISSGGNNQPQHF.

The CDR3 coding sequence is TGTGCCAGCACCGAAGACGGGGGTAGCACAGATACGCAGTATTTT. Encoded protein: CASTEDGGSTDTQYF. The chain links TRBV13 to TRBJ2-3; TRBD2 might be the D (6 bases). Looked up from germline, CDR1 is PRHDT and CDR2 is FYEKMQ (reference sequence). Between the trimmed V and J ends, which lost 7 bases and 0 bases, there was a span of 14 bases. CDR3 length equals 15 residues.

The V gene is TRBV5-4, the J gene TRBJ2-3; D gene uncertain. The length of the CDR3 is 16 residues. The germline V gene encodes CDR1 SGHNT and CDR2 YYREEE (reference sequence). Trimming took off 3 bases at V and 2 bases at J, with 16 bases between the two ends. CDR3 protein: CASSSVAAKFTDTQYF. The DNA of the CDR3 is TGTGCCAGCAGCTCGGTCGCGGCCAAGTTCACAGATACGCAGTATTTT.

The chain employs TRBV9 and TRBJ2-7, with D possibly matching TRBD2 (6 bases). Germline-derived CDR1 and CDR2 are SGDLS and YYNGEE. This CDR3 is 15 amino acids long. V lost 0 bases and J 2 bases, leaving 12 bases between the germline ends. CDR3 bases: TGTGCCAGCAGCGTAGTCGGGGACTCCACCTACGAGCAGTACTTC. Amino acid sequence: CASSVVGDSTYEQYF.

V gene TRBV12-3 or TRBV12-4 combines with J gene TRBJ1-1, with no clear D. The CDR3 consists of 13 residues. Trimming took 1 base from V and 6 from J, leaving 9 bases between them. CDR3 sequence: CASSLGQVPEAFF. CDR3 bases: TGTGCCAGCAGTTTAGGTCAGGTACCTGAAGCTTTCTTT.

The CDR3 DNA follows: TGCAGCGTTGAAGTAGGGGGAAAACTGTTTTTT. It yields the protein CSVEVGGKLFF. V and J are TRBV29-1 and TRBJ1-4; weak D call: TRBD1 (6 bases). This CDR3 region has 11 residues. The V end was cut by 1 base, the J end by 10 bases, with 7 bases between. CDR1 is SQVTM and CDR2 is ANQGSEA in the germline V gene.